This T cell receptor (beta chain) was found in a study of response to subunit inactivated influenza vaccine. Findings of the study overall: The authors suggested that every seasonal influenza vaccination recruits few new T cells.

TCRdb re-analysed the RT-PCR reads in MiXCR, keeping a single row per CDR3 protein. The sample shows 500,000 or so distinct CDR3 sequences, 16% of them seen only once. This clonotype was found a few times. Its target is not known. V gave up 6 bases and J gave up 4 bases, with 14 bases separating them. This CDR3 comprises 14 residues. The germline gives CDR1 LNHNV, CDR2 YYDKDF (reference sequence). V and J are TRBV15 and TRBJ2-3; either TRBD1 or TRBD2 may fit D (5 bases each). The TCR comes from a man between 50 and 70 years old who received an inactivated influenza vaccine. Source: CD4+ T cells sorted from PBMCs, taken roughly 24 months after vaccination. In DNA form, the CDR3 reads TGTGCCACCAGACCGGGACCCAGGGCAGATACGCAGTATTTT. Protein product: CATRPGPRADTQYF.